These 31 T cell receptor beta chains were sequenced from one sample in a study of blood T cell repertoires in COVID-19. Some clones are missing from TCRdb's copy, which holds only in-frame ones; the method was immunoSEQ multiplex PCR. The sample has around 330,000 clones, roughly 88% seen once. The source material was peripheral blood. These receptors were taken from a woman aged 25 to 45 with COVID-19, enrolled during active disease.

This chain joins TRBV6-5 and TRBJ1-5; D is perhaps TRBD1 (5 bases). Germline loops: CDR1 MNHEY, CDR2 SVGAGI. Deletions cut 2 bases from V and 10 bases from J, with 9 bases between. This CDR3 is 12 amino acids long. The CDR3 nucleotides read TGTGCCAGCAGTTACCTCGGGGGTCCCCAGCATTTT. Protein product: CASSYLGGPQHF.

The chain is built from TRBV2 and TRBJ2-5; D is ambiguous. Trimming shortened V by 3 bases and J by 5 bases, and 4 bases separated the two germline ends. Germline V gene data show CDR1 as SNHLY and CDR2 as FYNNEI. The CDR3 is 11 residues long. The CDR3 nucleotides read TGTGCCAGCAGTGACCGGGAGACCCAGTACTTC. Protein sequence: CASSDRETQYF.

The J gene is TRBJ2-7, the V gene TRBV4-1; D is possibly TRBD2 (6 bases). The CDR3 covers 12 residues. V was cut by 3 bases and J by 12 bases, with 15 bases left in between. Per germline, CDR1 MGHRA and CDR2 YSYEKL. This CDR3 is CASSHAGLPMYV. In nucleotides, the CDR3 is TGCGCCAGCAGCCATGCGGGACTTCCCATGTACGTC.

The V and J genes are TRBV7-9 and TRBJ2-5, with 7 nucleotides matching TRBD2. CDR1 and CDR2 from the germline V gene are SEHNR and FQNEAQ (reference sequence). The CDR3 spans 13 residues. J gave up 2 bases and V 5 bases, and 2 bases lay outside the gene matches. The DNA for the CDR3 is TGTGCCAGCAGCAGGGGACTACAAGAGACCCAGTACTTC. Translated: CASSRGLQETQYF.

J is TRBJ1-6 and V is TRBV9, with TRBD1 identical over 8 bases. J gave up 5 bases and V 2 bases, and 3 bases lay outside the gene matches. Germline CDR1 is SGDLS and CDR2 is YYNGEE. There are 15 residues in the CDR3. In DNA form, the CDR3 reads TGTGCCAGCAGCGTCGGGACAGGAGATAATTCACCCCTCCACTTT. It specifies CASSVGTGDNSPLHF.

The chain couples TRBV7-8 to TRBJ2-2; 8 bases line up with TRBD2. The germline CDR1 and CDR2 sequences are SGHVS and FQNEAQ. This CDR3 is 19 amino acids long. Unmatched junction bases numbered 16, after V lost 5 bases and J lost 2 bases. The CDR3 region has the DNA TGTGCCAGCAGCCCAGAGGGGACTAGAGTTGGGGCAAACACCGGGGAGCTGTTTTTT. It codes for CASSPEGTRVGANTGELFF.

CDR3 sequence reads: CASSQGQVGQPQHF. The CDR3, as DNA: TGTGCCAGCAGCCAAGGACAGGTGGGTCAGCCCCAGCATTTT. The chain links TRBV4-2 to TRBJ1-5, with D possibly matching TRBD1 (6 bases). Trimming pared 1 base from V and 6 bases from J, leaving 10 bases between. This CDR3 is 14 amino acids long. CDR1 is LGHNA and CDR2 is YNFKEQ in the germline V gene.

The rearrangement joins TRBV10-3 to TRBJ2-3, with 9 positions matching TRBD1. V gave up 7 bases and J gave up 3 bases; unmatched junction bases: 5. CDR1 and CDR2 from the germline V gene are ENHRY and SYGVKD. The length of the CDR3 is 14 residues. CDR3 sequence reads: CAITGTGITDTQYF. In nucleotides, the CDR3 is TGTGCCATCACCGGGACAGGGATAACAGATACGCAGTATTTT.

The chain employs TRBV4-2 and TRBJ2-3; D may be TRBD2 (6 bases). The CDR3 consists of 13 residues. V lost 1 base and J 6 bases, leaving 8 bases between the germline ends. The germline CDR1 and CDR2 sequences are LGHNA and YNFKEQ. The CDR3 sequence is CASSQARGDTQYF. The CDR3 coding sequence is TGTGCCAGCAGCCAAGCCCGGGGGGATACGCAGTATTTT.

This clone was seen a handful of times. The rearrangement joins TRBV2 to TRBJ1-3; 9 bases align to TRBD1. The germline V gene has CDR1 SNHLY and CDR2 FYNNEI. Germline trimming cut 6 bases from V and 3 bases from J; bases unmatched to any gene: 6. The CDR3 loop spans 15 amino acids. The CDR3 sequence: CASRATGQGGNTIYF. CDR3 nucleotide sequence: TGTGCCAGCAGAGCTACGGGACAGGGTGGAAACACCATATATTTT.

The V gene is TRBV6-2 or TRBV6-3, the J gene TRBJ1-1; D possibly corresponds to TRBD1 (6 bases). Germline CDR1 and CDR2: MNHEY and SVGEGT. Trimming removed 6 bases from V and 5 bases from J, with 22 bases in between. The CDR3 extends over 16 amino acids. The CDR3: CASSPRGGRTDTEAFF. CDR3 sequence (DNA): TGTGCCAGCAGCCCTCGTGGGGGCAGGACGGATACTGAAGCTTTCTTT.

The V and J genes are TRBV4-1 and TRBJ2-5; possibly TRBD2 for D (5 bases). In germline, CDR1 is MGHRA, CDR2 YSYEKL. Trimming stripped 3 bases from V and 5 bases from J, with 13 bases between. There are 14 residues in the CDR3. As DNA, the CDR3 is TGCGCCAGCAGCCAGAGCCTCGGGGAGGAGACCCAGTACTTC. It yields the protein CASSQSLGEETQYF.

The chain joins TRBV6-5 to TRBJ1-3, with D unresolved. Trimming pared 5 bases from V and 0 bases from J, leaving 8 bases between. Germline-derived CDR1 and CDR2 are MNHEY and SVGAGI. The CDR3 has 14 amino acids. DNA of the CDR3: TGTGCCAGCAGTACAGATTACTCTGGAAACACCATATATTTT. This gives the protein CASSTDYSGNTIYF.

The rearrangement joins TRBV27 to TRBJ2-7; 13 nucleotides match TRBD2. The CDR3 runs 18 residues. CDR1 is MNHEY and CDR2 is SMNVEV in the germline V gene (reference sequence). V trimming: 4 bases; J trimming: 4 bases; junction bases outside the gene matches: 13. CDR3 bases: TGTGCCAGCAGTTGGGGACGACTAGCGGGGGGTAATGTGTACGAGCAGTACTTC. Its protein product is CASSWGRLAGGNVYEQYF.

This sequence joins TRBV12-3 or TRBV12-4 and TRBJ1-5; no firm D call. V lost 4 bases and J 5 bases, leaving 6 bases between the germline ends. The CDR3 is 12 residues long. This CDR3 is CASSWGDQPQHF. CDR3 bases: TGTGCCAGCAGTTGGGGAGATCAGCCCCAGCATTTT.

This clone was detected only a few times. The chain is built from TRBV24-1 and TRBJ2-1; 14 nucleotides match TRBD2. The germline gives CDR1 KGHDR, CDR2 SFDVKD. Trimming at V came to 4 bases and at J to 8 bases, leaving 3 bases not matched to a gene. This CDR3 is 15 amino acids long. The CDR3 nucleotides read TGTGCCACCAGTGAGGGACTAGCGGGGGATTATGAGCAGTTCTTC. Amino acid sequence: CATSEGLAGDYEQFF.

This clone occurred once. The chain uses TRBV18 and TRBJ2-1; D is perhaps TRBD2 (6 bases). CDR1 is KGHSH and CDR2 is LQKENI in the germline V gene. There are 12 residues in the CDR3. V gave up 3 bases and J gave up 9 bases, with 9 bases separating them. Here the CDR3 reads CASSPTSSEQFF. CDR3 DNA: TGTGCCAGCTCACCCACTAGCAGTGAGCAGTTCTTC.

The chain recombines TRBV15 with TRBJ2-7; the match to TRBD1 covers 7 bases. Germline loops: CDR1 LNHNV, CDR2 YYDKDF (reference sequence). The CDR3 contains 13 residues. V lost 5 bases and J lost 1; bases outside the gene matches: 2. CDR3 sequence (DNA): TGTGCCACCAGCTCGGGACAGTCCTACGAGCAGTACGTC. It translates to CATSSGQSYEQYV.

V usage is TRBV27 and J usage is TRBJ2-1, with TRBD1 as a possible D gene (6 bases). This CDR3 contains 13 residues. V lost 3 bases to trimming and J lost 6 bases, with 9 bases between them. Germline V gene lookup returns CDR1 MNHEY and CDR2 SMNVEV (reference sequence). The CDR3: CASSLNRVNEQFF. The CDR3 DNA reads as TGTGCCAGCAGTTTGAACAGGGTCAATGAGCAGTTCTTC.

The CDR3 nucleotides read TGTGCCAGCAGTCTACAGGGGACCTATGGCTACACCTTC. Its translation: CASSLQGTYGYTF. This chain connects TRBV27 to TRBJ1-2, with 7 bases lining up with TRBD1. This CDR3 contains 13 residues. CDR1 and CDR2 (germline): MNHEY, SMNVEV (reference sequence). Trimming removed 5 bases from V and 4 bases from J; junction bases left unmatched: 4.

The V gene is TRBV3-1 (or the pseudogene TRBV3-2), the J gene TRBJ2-3; tentatively, D is TRBD2 (6 bases). The V end lost 7 bases, the J end lost 2 bases, and 10 bases lay between the germline ends. The CDR3 spans 13 residues. Germline assignment: CDR1 LGHDT and CDR2 YNNKEL (reference sequence). Here the CDR3 reads CASTLANTDTQYF. CDR3 nucleotide sequence: TGTGCCAGCACTCTAGCGAACACAGATACGCAGTATTTT.

The chain carries TRBV5-1 and TRBJ2-2; possibly TRBD2 for D (6 bases). CDR1 is SGHRS, CDR2 YFSETQ, per germline. The CDR3 runs 15 residues. Trimming cost V 3 bases and J 7 bases, with 16 bases left between them. The CDR3 reads CASSWDSDRGGELFF. The CDR3 DNA sequence: TGCGCCAGCAGCTGGGACTCGGATAGAGGCGGGGAGCTGTTTTTT.

The CDR3 here is CASSHGDSQETQYF. The CDR3 DNA reads TGTGCCAGCAGCCACGGAGATTCCCAAGAGACCCAGTACTTC. The chain carries TRBV5-4 and TRBJ2-5; D remains unclear. The CDR3 consists of 14 residues. Trimming removed 4 bases at V and 1 base at J, with 11 bases between. Germline V lookup: CDR1 SGHNT, CDR2 YYREEE (reference sequence).

The gene calls are TRBV20-1 and TRBJ1-1; D is uncertain. The CDR3 is 11 residues long. V dropped 5 bases and J dropped 2 bases, with 6 bases sitting between them. Looked up from germline, CDR1 is DFQATT and CDR2 is SNEGSKA (reference sequence). CDR3 coding DNA: TGCAGTGCTCACTCAAACACTGAAGCTTTCTTT. Translated: CSAHSNTEAFF.

The chain combines TRBV5-4 with TRBJ2-7, with TRBD2 identical over 9 bases. The V gene end was trimmed by 4 bases and the J gene end by 0 bases; junction bases not matched to a gene: 2. The length of the CDR3 is 14 residues. From germline, CDR1 is SGHNT and CDR2 YYREEE (reference sequence). The CDR3 here is CASSPGLASYEQYF. Written as DNA, the CDR3 is TGTGCCAGCAGCCCGGGACTAGCCTCCTACGAGCAGTACTTC.

This clone has a single count. This chain joins TRBV6-6 and TRBJ2-7; 8 bases are a match to TRBD1. There are 15 residues in the CDR3. CDR1 MNHNY and CDR2 SVGAGI come from the germline V gene (reference sequence). Trimming removed 4 bases from V and 1 base from J; junction bases left unmatched: 6. CDR3 DNA: TGTGCCAGCAGTTCAGACAGGGGCCCATCCTACGAGCAGTACTTC. Residues: CASSSDRGPSYEQYF.

CDR3 residues: CASSLVGGGDYSQETQYF. CDR3 DNA sequence: TGCGCCAGCAGCTTGGTGGGCGGGGGAGACTACTCCCAAGAGACCCAGTACTTC. This chain joins TRBV5-1 and TRBJ2-5; 7 nucleotides line up with TRBD2. The CDR3 covers 18 residues. Germline trimming cut 0 bases from V and 1 base from J; bases unmatched to any gene: 12. Per the germline V gene, CDR1 is SGHRS and CDR2 is YFSETQ.

V is TRBV6-5 and J is TRBJ1-1; TRBD1 matches 9 bases. The CDR3 loop spans 14 amino acids. J was trimmed by 4 bases and V by 5 bases; bases with no gene match: 5. Germline V gene sequence: CDR1 MNHEY, CDR2 SVGAGI. The CDR3 nucleotides read TGTGCCAGCAGTCAACAGGGGGCAAGCACTGAAGCTTTCTTT. This codes for CASSQQGASTEAFF.

In this sample, this clone turned up a few times. V usage is TRBV19 and J usage is TRBJ1-5; no firm D call. Looked up from germline, CDR1 is LNHDA and CDR2 is SQIVND (reference sequence). V was clipped by 1 base and J by 11 bases, with 12 bases between them. The CDR3 sequence is 13 residues long. This chain's CDR3 is CASSIVPGITQHF. CDR3 coding DNA: TGTGCCAGTAGTATAGTTCCGGGGATAACCCAGCATTTT.

The V and J genes are TRBV3-1 (or the pseudogene TRBV3-2) and TRBJ2-1, with unresolved D. With 4 bases removed from V and 0 bases from J, the gap between germline ends came to 19 bases. This CDR3 region has 18 residues. The V gene's germline CDR1 is LGHDT and CDR2 YNNKEL (reference sequence). CDR3 in amino acids: CASSRSGFRKSSYNEQFF. The CDR3 DNA reads as TGTGCCAGCAGCCGCTCCGGTTTTCGAAAAAGCTCCTACAATGAGCAGTTCTTC.

The rearrangement uses TRBV2 and TRBJ2-1; 7 bases fit TRBD1. The CDR3 runs to 11 residues. In germline, CDR1 is SNHLY, CDR2 FYNNEI. V lost 6 bases to trimming and J lost 10 bases; unmatched junction nucleotides: 3. The CDR3 DNA sequence: TGTGCCAGCAGACAGGGGCGCGAGCAGTTCTTC. This sequence encodes CASRQGREQFF.